A single T cell receptor (beta chain) is shown here with its context. Its specificity is unknown. CD8 memory pooled CD45RO+ cells and CCR7-negative CD45RA+ TemRA cells. The data were obtained in a study of shared clonotypes between healthy human individuals. Study conclusions and caveats: What limited the represented genetic and exposure-history diversity was the small number of donors. Non-shared clonotypes had lower generation probabilities than those shared by all four donors. The sampled material consisted only of blood, and tissue repertoires are likely to differ.

The CDR3 extends over 13 amino acids. CDR1 LNHDA and CDR2 SQIVND come from the germline V gene (reference sequence). Some clones are missing from TCRdb's copy, which holds only in-frame ones; the method was immunoSEQ multiplex PCR. In the table there are 600,000 to 750,000 clones, 90% of which are singletons. The specimen sequenced was memory CD8+ T cells from PBMCs. Subset specified: CD45RO+ cells pooled with CCR7-negative TemRA cells. The receptor was isolated from a man younger than 35 in good health. Some clones in this sample may be carry-over from other donors' samples. The chain employs TRBV19 and TRBJ2-7, with 7 nucleotides matching TRBD1. This CDR3 is CADPSGGGYEQYF. In nucleotides, the CDR3 is TGTGCGGATCCCTCAGGGGGTGGTTACGAGCAGTACTTC.